These 11 T cell receptor beta chains originate from one sample sequenced in a study of T cell changes during pregnancy in multiple sclerosis. This table comes from immunoSEQ multiplex PCR, and its TCRdb copy is limited to in-frame clones, with some not included. The table shows about 130,000 clones, with roughly 95% occurring only once. The sample here was peripheral blood, taken after pregnancy. These receptors all come from a female donor with multiple sclerosis, enrolled in a pregnancy study.

This CDR3 is CASRRLGPYEQYF. The CDR3 bases are TGTGCCAGCAGACGCCTTGGGCCCTACGAGCAGTACTTC. V usage is TRBV27 and J usage is TRBJ2-7, with unresolved D. V gave up 6 bases and J gave up 2 bases, with 11 bases separating them. From germline, CDR1 is MNHEY and CDR2 SMNVEV (reference sequence). This CDR3 spans 13 amino acids.

This chain connects TRBV4-1 to TRBJ2-7; 10 bases are shared with TRBD1. V shed 4 bases, J shed 2 bases, and the junction held 5 bases outside the gene matches. Germline-derived CDR1 and CDR2 are MGHRA and YSYEKL. The length of the CDR3 is 15 residues. CDR3 coding DNA: TGCGCCAGCAGCCTACTTGGACAGGGGGCCTACGAGCAGTACTTC. Amino acids: CASSLLGQGAYEQYF.

The chain is built from TRBV10-3 and TRBJ1-1, with D possibly TRBD1 on 5 matching bases. The germline CDR1 and CDR2 sequences are ENHRY and SYGVKD. The ends were cut back, 6 bases at V and 4 bases at J, with 9 bases in the middle. This CDR3 is built from 12 residues. The CDR3 region is CAIRGGATEAFF. CDR3 nucleotides: TGTGCCATCAGGGGGGGAGCCACTGAAGCTTTCTTT.

A single count supports this clone. V is TRBV27 and J is TRBJ2-3, with a tentative D call TRBD2 (7 bases). The CDR3 contains 16 residues. V dropped 5 bases and J dropped 5 bases, with 20 bases sitting between them. CDR1 is MNHEY and CDR2 is SMNVEV in the germline V gene (reference sequence). The CDR3 nucleotides are TGTGCCAGCAGTCGCCTAGGGGGGGTTCTCAGAGATACGCAGTATTTT. Translating it yields CASSRLGGVLRDTQYF.

CDR3 loop: CASSREGGELFF. The CDR3 bases are TGCGCCAGCAGCCGGGAGGGGGGTGAACTGTTTTTT. The chain links TRBV5-1 to TRBJ1-4; weak D call: TRBD1 (6 bases). The CDR3 is 12 residues long. Trimming left V 4 bases short and J 12 bases short, with 13 bases between. Germline values: CDR1 SGHRS, CDR2 YFSETQ.

The rearrangement uses TRBV5-4 and TRBJ1-1; D is unclear. The V end was cut by 2 bases, the J end by 1 base, with 6 bases between. The germline gives CDR1 SGHNT, CDR2 YYREEE (reference sequence). CDR3 length equals 13 residues. The CDR3 DNA is TGTGCCAGCAGCTTCGGTGGGAACACTGAAGCTTTCTTT. Amino acid sequence: CASSFGGNTEAFF.

The chain is built from TRBV25-1 and TRBJ2-7; unclear D gene. With 4 bases removed from V and 2 bases from J, the gap between germline ends came to 9 bases. The length of the CDR3 is 13 residues. Germline-derived CDR1 and CDR2 are MGHDK and SYGVNS. The CDR3 protein is CASSVFSAYEQYF. In DNA form, the CDR3 reads TGTGCCAGCAGTGTTTTCAGCGCCTACGAGCAGTACTTC.

The chain employs TRBV11-2 and TRBJ2-7; the D is unclear. The CDR3 consists of 16 residues. Trimming shortened V by 6 bases and J by 2 bases, and 20 bases separated the two germline ends. Per the germline V gene, CDR1 is SGHAT and CDR2 is FQNNGV. The CDR3 is CASSPSGGHVAYEQYF. The CDR3 bases are TGTGCCAGCAGTCCGTCGGGTGGCCACGTCGCCTACGAGCAGTACTTC.

The gene calls are TRBV5-5 and TRBJ2-3; 7 bases agree with TRBD1. CDR1 and CDR2 from the germline V gene are SGHKS and YYEKEE (reference sequence). V was clipped by 3 bases and J by 1 base; unmatched bases: 8. The CDR3 contains 16 residues. CDR3 DNA: TGTGCCAGCAGCTCCGACAGGGTTTGGGGCACAGATACGCAGTATTTT. It codes for CASSSDRVWGTDTQYF. The complete variable domain, with remaining parts taken from reference TRBV5-5 and TRBJ2-3, reads DAGVTQSPTHLIKTRGQQVTLRCSPISGHKSVSWYQQVLGQGPQFIFQYYEKEERGRGNFPDRFSARQFPNYSSELNVNALLLGDSALYLCASSSDRVWGTDTQYFGPGTRLTVL.

The chain recombines TRBV5-6 with TRBJ2-7; TRBD2 is a possible D gene (5 bases). The V end was cut by 2 bases, the J end by 4 bases, with 13 bases between. Germline-derived CDR1 and CDR2 are SGHDT and YYEEEE. The CDR3 covers 14 residues. The CDR3 is CASSLAEGSYEQYF. The CDR3 DNA reads as TGTGCCAGCAGCTTAGCAGAAGGGAGTTACGAGCAGTACTTC.

This rearrangement joins TRBV29-1 to TRBJ2-5, with D unclear. V was pared by 1 base and J by 1 base, with 4 bases between. There are 12 residues in the CDR3. CDR1 is SQVTM and CDR2 is ANQGSEA in the germline V gene. CDR3 sequence reads: CSVEVSQETQYF. Here the CDR3 DNA reads TGCAGCGTTGAAGTATCCCAAGAGACCCAGTACTTC.